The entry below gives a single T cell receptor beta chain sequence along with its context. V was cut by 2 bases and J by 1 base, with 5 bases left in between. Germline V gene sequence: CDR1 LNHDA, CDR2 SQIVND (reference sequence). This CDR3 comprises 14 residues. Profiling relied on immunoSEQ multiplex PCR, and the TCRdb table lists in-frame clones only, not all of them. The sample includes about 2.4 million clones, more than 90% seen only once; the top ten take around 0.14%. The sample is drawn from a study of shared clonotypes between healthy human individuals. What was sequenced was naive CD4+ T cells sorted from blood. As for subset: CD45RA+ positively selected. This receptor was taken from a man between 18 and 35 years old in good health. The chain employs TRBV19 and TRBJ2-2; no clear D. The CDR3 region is CASSIKENTGELFF. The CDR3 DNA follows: TGTGCCAGTAGTATAAAAGAGAACACCGGGGAGCTGTTTTTT.